The entry below gives a single TCR beta chain sequence along with its context. Original processing notes: The authors estimated nucleated cell counts from reference gene primer amplification. Libraries were prepared by immunoSEQ multiplex PCR; TCRdb keeps only in-frame clonotypes and omits some of them. The V and J calls and the clone size are those of that table, but D and trimming were determined from the DNA. The table records around 310,000 clones, 90% of them present only once. While infection was still active, Seattle patients were enrolled and then followed longitudinally. The data stem from a study of blood T cell repertoires in COVID-19. Study-wide background: Researchers got acute and convalescent COVID-19 samples from the United States, Italy and Spain. In each case, the material was cDNA or gDNA derived from T cells, B-cell-depleted T cells, or PBMCs.

What was sequenced was peripheral blood. The receptor was derived from a woman aged 40 to 50 with COVID-19, enrolled during active disease.

CDR3 coding DNA: TGTGCCAGCAGCTTGCGGGGCGACAGGGCACCTTGGGGCTACACCTTC. This encodes CASSLRGDRAPWGYTF. This chain connects TRBV5-8 to TRBJ1-2; TRBD1 aligns across 7 bases. The CDR3 consists of 16 residues. The germline CDR1 and CDR2 sequences are SGHTS and YDEGEE. V lost 1 base and J lost 8; bases outside the gene matches: 14.